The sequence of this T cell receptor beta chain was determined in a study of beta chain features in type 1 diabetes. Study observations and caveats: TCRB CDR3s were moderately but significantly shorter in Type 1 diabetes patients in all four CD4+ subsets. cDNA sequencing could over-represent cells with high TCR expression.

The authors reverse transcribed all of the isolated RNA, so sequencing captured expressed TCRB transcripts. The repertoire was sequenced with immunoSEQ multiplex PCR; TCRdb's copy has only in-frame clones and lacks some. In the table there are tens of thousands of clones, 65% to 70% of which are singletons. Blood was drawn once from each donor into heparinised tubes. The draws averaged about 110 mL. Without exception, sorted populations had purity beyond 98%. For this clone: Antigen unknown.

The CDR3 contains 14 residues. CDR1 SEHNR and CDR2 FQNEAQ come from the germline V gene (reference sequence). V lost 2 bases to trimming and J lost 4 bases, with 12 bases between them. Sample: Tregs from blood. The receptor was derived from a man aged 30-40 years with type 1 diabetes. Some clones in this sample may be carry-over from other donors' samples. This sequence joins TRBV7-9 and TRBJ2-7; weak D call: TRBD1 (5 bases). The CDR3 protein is CASSLFQGGYEQYF. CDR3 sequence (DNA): TGTGCCAGCAGCTTATTCCAGGGCGGATACGAGCAGTACTTC.